The rows below give T cell receptor beta chains drawn from one sample of a study of PD-1 blockade in classical Hodgkin lymphoma. The data were produced by immunoSEQ multiplex PCR, yet TCRdb's version contains in-frame clones alone and is incomplete. The table lists about 93,000 clones, roughly 79% of them singletons. The material was peripheral blood mononuclear cells (PBMCs), obtained before the second cycle of nivolumab. The receptors come from a human donor with classical Hodgkin lymphoma. CDR3s include the opening cysteine and the closing phenylalanine or tryptophan. The D gene is left open where the match is weak. Only part of the rows carry a size: once, few, many, or a class if the clone is expanded.

J gene: TRBJ2-5
CDR3 length: 15
D gene: TRBD2
clone size: .
V gene: TRBV6-5
CDR3 DNA: TGTGCCAGCAGTTACCAGCTAGCGGGACAAGAGACCCAGTACTTC
CDR3 protein: CASSYQLAGQETQYF

J gene: TRBJ2-3
CDR3 length: 14
D gene: .
clone size: .
V gene: TRBV4-1
CDR3 DNA: TGCGCCAGCAGCCAAGGGGGGGGGCAAAATACGCAGTATTTT
CDR3 protein: CASSQGGGQNTQYF

J gene: TRBJ2-2
CDR3 length: 15
D gene: TRBD1
clone size: .
V gene: TRBV19
CDR3 DNA: TGTGCCAGTAGACCGGGACAGACGAACACCGGGGAGCTGTTTTTT
CDR3 protein: CASRPGQTNTGELFF

J gene: TRBJ2-2
CDR3 length: 19
D gene: TRBD2
clone size: .
V gene: TRBV9
CDR3 DNA: TGTGCCAGCAGGCAAGAAAGCGGGAGGGCCCAGGCGAACACCGGGGAGCTGTTTTTT
CDR3 protein: CASRQESGRAQANTGELFF

J gene: TRBJ2-5
CDR3 length: 11
D gene: .
clone size: few
V gene: TRBV29-1
CDR3 DNA: TGCAGCGTTCGCACGACTGAGACCCAGTACTTC
CDR3 protein: CSVRTTETQYF

J gene: TRBJ2-1
CDR3 length: 14
D gene: .
clone size: .
V gene: TRBV5-1
CDR3 DNA: TGCGCCAGCAGCTTGGTCCGGGGGCATAGTGAGCAGTTCTTC
CDR3 protein: CASSLVRGHSEQFF

J gene: TRBJ1-2
CDR3 length: 11
D gene: .
clone size: few
V gene: TRBV29-1
CDR3 DNA: TGCAGCGTTGGATCTAACTATGGCTACACCTTC
CDR3 protein: CSVGSNYGYTF

J gene: TRBJ2-1
CDR3 length: 18
D gene: TRBD2
clone size: .
V gene: TRBV10-3
CDR3 DNA: TGTGCCATCAGTGAGTCGATAGGGCTAGCGGGAGGATCAGGTGAGCAGTTCTTC
CDR3 protein: CAISESIGLAGGSGEQFF

J gene: TRBJ2-1
CDR3 length: 12
D gene: .
clone size: .
V gene: TRBV11-3
CDR3 DNA: TGTGCCAGCAGTTCTACCGGGGACCTACAGTTCTTC
CDR3 protein: CASSSTGDLQFF

J gene: TRBJ2-1
CDR3 length: 15
D gene: .
clone size: .
V gene: TRBV18
CDR3 DNA: TGTGCCAGCTCACCCTCCGGGACCCTTTACAATGAGCAGTTCTTC
CDR3 protein: CASSPSGTLYNEQFF

J gene: TRBJ2-1
CDR3 length: 14
D gene: .
clone size: once
V gene: TRBV4-2
CDR3 DNA: TGTGCCAGCAGCCAAGACTTTGTCTACAATGAGCAGTTCTTC
CDR3 protein: CASSQDFVYNEQFF

J gene: TRBJ1-2
CDR3 length: 13
D gene: .
clone size: .
V gene: TRBV5-3
CDR3 DNA: TGTGCCACTTGGGGGGTTAGGCTTCGTGGCTACACCTTC
CDR3 protein: CATWGVRLRGYTF

J gene: TRBJ1-2
CDR3 length: 15
D gene: .
clone size: .
V gene: TRBV9
CDR3 DNA: TGTGCCAGCAGCGCCGACCGGCCTCCATTCTATGGCTACACCTTC
CDR3 protein: CASSADRPPFYGYTF

J gene: TRBJ1-5
CDR3 length: 14
D gene: TRBD1
clone size: .
V gene: TRBV28
CDR3 DNA: TGTGCCAGCAGTTTAGGGACAGTTGGTCAGCCCCAGCATTTT
CDR3 protein: CASSLGTVGQPQHF

J gene: TRBJ2-7
CDR3 length: 13
D gene: TRBD1
clone size: .
V gene: TRBV5-6
CDR3 DNA: TGTGCCAGCAGCTGGGCCGGGACAGTCGAGCAGTACTTC
CDR3 protein: CASSWAGTVEQYF

J gene: TRBJ2-5
CDR3 length: 14
D gene: .
clone size: .
V gene: TRBV6-5
CDR3 DNA: TGTGCCAGCAGTTACTCCGGTGGAGCGGAGACCCAGTACTTC
CDR3 protein: CASSYSGGAETQYF

J gene: TRBJ2-7
CDR3 length: 13
D gene: .
clone size: .
V gene: TRBV28
CDR3 DNA: TGTGCCAGCAGTTTCTCTGTCCCTTACGAGCAGTACTTC
CDR3 protein: CASSFSVPYEQYF

J gene: TRBJ2-2
CDR3 length: 14
D gene: .
clone size: .
V gene: TRBV27
CDR3 DNA: TGTGCCAGCAGGACGGCACCCGCGACCGGGGAGCTGTTTTTT
CDR3 protein: CASRTAPATGELFF

J gene: TRBJ2-7
CDR3 length: 13
D gene: .
clone size: .
V gene: TRBV27
CDR3 DNA: TGTGCCAGCAGTTTCAGGGGAACATACGAGCAGTACTTC
CDR3 protein: CASSFRGTYEQYF

J gene: TRBJ2-6
CDR3 length: 20
D gene: .
clone size: .
V gene: TRBV7-6
CDR3 DNA: TGTGCCAGCAGCTCCGCACCGATGGGGGGTAGCGGATCTGGGGCCAACGTCCTGACTTTC
CDR3 protein: CASSSAPMGGSGSGANVLTF

J gene: TRBJ2-2
CDR3 length: 14
D gene: .
clone size: .
V gene: TRBV29-1
CDR3 DNA: TGCAGCGTTATGGTGGGAGCACCACCCGGGGAGCTGTTTTTT
CDR3 protein: CSVMVGAPPGELFF

J gene: TRBJ1-4
CDR3 length: 15
D gene: .
clone size: .
V gene: TRBV18
CDR3 DNA: TGTGCCAGCTCACCCCAGGCCGCAACTAATGAAAAACTGTTTTTT
CDR3 protein: CASSPQAATNEKLFF

J gene: TRBJ2-1
CDR3 length: 15
D gene: .
clone size: once
V gene: TRBV10-3
CDR3 DNA: TGTGCCATCAGTGAGTCGTTAGGGGGAGTGAGTGAGCAGTTCTTC
CDR3 protein: CAISESLGGVSEQFF

J gene: TRBJ1-1
CDR3 length: 16
D gene: TRBD1
clone size: many
V gene: TRBV7-3
CDR3 DNA: TGTGCCAGCAGCTTACCGCCTACAGGGGCTGGCGCTGAAGCTTTCTTT
CDR3 protein: CASSLPPTGAGAEAFF

J gene: TRBJ1-2
CDR3 length: 13
D gene: .
clone size: .
V gene: TRBV10-3
CDR3 DNA: TGTGCCATCAGTGAGTCCCGGCAGGGTATTTTCACCTTC
CDR3 protein: CAISESRQGIFTF

J gene: TRBJ1-1
CDR3 length: 14
D gene: TRBD1
clone size: .
V gene: TRBV4-1
CDR3 DNA: TGCGCCAGCAGCTTTAGCCCAGGGGGCACTGAAGCTTTCTTT
CDR3 protein: CASSFSPGGTEAFF

J gene: TRBJ1-1
CDR3 length: 14
D gene: .
clone size: .
V gene: TRBV5-1
CDR3 DNA: TGCGCCAGCAGCTTGGGCAGCTCGGTCACTGAAGCTTTCTTT
CDR3 protein: CASSLGSSVTEAFF

J gene: TRBJ1-5
CDR3 length: 13
D gene: .
clone size: .
V gene: TRBV27
CDR3 DNA: TGTGCCAGCAGTTTAACTACGGGACAGCCCCAGCATTTT
CDR3 protein: CASSLTTGQPQHF

J gene: TRBJ1-1
CDR3 length: 14
D gene: .
clone size: .
V gene: TRBV7-9
CDR3 DNA: TGTGCCAGCAGCTTGGCGGGGAGAGGCACTGAAGCTTTCTTT
CDR3 protein: CASSLAGRGTEAFF

J gene: TRBJ2-5
CDR3 length: 15
D gene: TRBD2
clone size: .
V gene: TRBV6-6
CDR3 DNA: TGTGCCAGCAGTAAGCGGGATGGGGAGGAGGAGACCCAGTACTTC
CDR3 protein: CASSKRDGEEETQYF

J gene: TRBJ2-1
CDR3 length: 15
D gene: TRBD2
clone size: .
V gene: TRBV18
CDR3 DNA: TGTGCCAGCTCACCACCGAGGACTAGCGGGACGGAGCAGTTCTTC
CDR3 protein: CASSPPRTSGTEQFF

J gene: TRBJ2-1
CDR3 length: 17
D gene: TRBD2
clone size: .
V gene: TRBV11-3
CDR3 DNA: TGTGCCAGCAGCTTACTCGGGCTAGCGGGAACCTACAATGAGCAGTTCTTC
CDR3 protein: CASSLLGLAGTYNEQFF

J gene: TRBJ2-1
CDR3 length: 21
D gene: TRBD2
clone size: .
V gene: TRBV10-3
CDR3 DNA: TGTGCCATCAGTGCCCGGACTAGCGTCAACCACGGTGGGTCCCGGGTCGATGAGCAGTTCTTC
CDR3 protein: CAISARTSVNHGGSRVDEQFF

J gene: TRBJ1-1
CDR3 length: 16
D gene: .
clone size: .
V gene: TRBV18
CDR3 DNA: TGTGCCAGCTCACGTACTACAGGGAAAAGTTACACTGAAGCTTTCTTT
CDR3 protein: CASSRTTGKSYTEAFF

J gene: TRBJ2-1
CDR3 length: 12
D gene: .
clone size: .
V gene: TRBV28
CDR3 DNA: TGTGCCAGCAGTTTAGGGTTCCCTGAGCAGTTCTTC
CDR3 protein: CASSLGFPEQFF

J gene: TRBJ1-2
CDR3 length: 16
D gene: .
clone size: .
V gene: TRBV30
CDR3 DNA: TGTGCCTGGACCCTCCTCAGACAGCCTACTAACTATGGCTACACCTTC
CDR3 protein: CAWTLLRQPTNYGYTF

J gene: TRBJ2-1
CDR3 length: 11
D gene: .
clone size: .
V gene: TRBV7-3
CDR3 DNA: TGTGCCAGCAGCCCCGAGAGTGAGCAGTTCTTC
CDR3 protein: CASSPESEQFF

J gene: TRBJ2-3
CDR3 length: 14
D gene: .
clone size: .
V gene: TRBV30
CDR3 DNA: TGTGCCTGGAGTGTATCGATTTACACAGATACGCAGTATTTT
CDR3 protein: CAWSVSIYTDTQYF

J gene: TRBJ2-5
CDR3 length: 15
D gene: .
clone size: .
V gene: TRBV7-2
CDR3 DNA: TGTGCCAGCAGCTTAGAGGGATTGGGATTAGGGACCCAGTACTTC
CDR3 protein: CASSLEGLGLGTQYF

J gene: TRBJ1-4
CDR3 length: 15
D gene: .
clone size: .
V gene: TRBV5-1
CDR3 DNA: TGCGCCAGCAGCTTCACAGGGCTTGGGCTAGGAAAACTGTTTTTT
CDR3 protein: CASSFTGLGLGKLFF

J gene: TRBJ2-3
CDR3 length: 16
D gene: TRBD2
clone size: .
V gene: TRBV5-1
CDR3 DNA: TGCGCCAGCAGCTTGGGGACTAGCGGGAGGCTGGATACGCAGTATTTT
CDR3 protein: CASSLGTSGRLDTQYF

J gene: TRBJ1-1
CDR3 length: 11
D gene: .
clone size: .
V gene: TRBV6-5
CDR3 DNA: TGTGCCAGCAGTTATTTTGGGGTAGCTTTCTTT
CDR3 protein: CASSYFGVAFF

J gene: TRBJ2-1
CDR3 length: 11
D gene: .
clone size: .
V gene: TRBV29-1
CDR3 DNA: TGCAGCGCCCAAAAAGGGAATGAGCAGTTCTTC
CDR3 protein: CSAQKGNEQFF

J gene: TRBJ2-7
CDR3 length: 14
D gene: .
clone size: .
V gene: TRBV7-2
CDR3 DNA: TGTGCCAGCAGCTCACCGGGTCAACTATCGCAGCAGTACTTC
CDR3 protein: CASSSPGQLSQQYF